This TCR beta chain came from a study of CXCR3 chemokines and chemotherapy response in bladder cancer (dated 2022 in TCRdb). Broadly, across the study: The study tested whether activity of the CXCR3 chemokine system within human bladder cancer tumors predicted response to chemotherapy.

From cysteine to phenylalanine, the CDR3 is 16 amino acids long. Only the CDR3 portion is preserved as DNA: 48 bases, with reading frame beginning at the first base. Cut back by 4 bases and 0 bases, the V and J ends lie 15 bases apart. Taken from the germline V gene (reference sequence), the CDR1 and CDR2 loops are MNHNY and SVGAGI. This clonotype is classified as medium-sized (0.01 to 0.1%). Its binding antigen is unknown. Base qualities are not recorded, but no much larger clone differs from it by a single base. Libraries were constructed by PCR. TCRdb shows the sequencer as Illumina HiSeq 2500. TCRdb's own reprocessing of the public reads used fastp at Q25 and MiXCR and kept productive beta chains. One record per CDR3 amino acid sequence lists the most common genes and DNA. In this sample the table shows more than 7,000 distinct CDR3 sequences, roughly 12% of which occur a single time. Of the sample, 15% to 20% is held by the ten largest clones.

Here the chain combines TRBV6-6 and TRBJ1-2, with TRBD1 as a weak D call on 5 bases. This sample was gathered from a patient whose treatment included neoadjuvant chemotherapy. The clonotype was recovered from a human donor with bladder cancer that responded to neoadjuvant chemotherapy. The nucleotides read TGTGCCAGCAGTTCGGTGGGCCGAGGGGCTAACTATGGCTACACCTTC. Its protein reads: CASSSVGRGANYGYTF.